By its share, the clone carrying this T cell receptor (beta chain) is medium-sized. The antigen is unknown. This specimen belongs to a study of early T cells in non-severe SARS-CoV-2 infection. Across the study: Chains from this unsorted whole-blood bulk RNA could not be paired. The study's findings and limits: VDJdb matching skewed toward anti-spike CD8 responses, missing private and CD4 specificities.

Tagging with unique molecular identifiers was applied to individual cDNA molecules. Each CDR3 protein is one row after TCRdb ran MiXCR on the 5' RACE reads. The data contain about 22,000 distinct CDR3 sequences, more than 4% of them singletons. Germline V CDR1 and CDR2: SQVTM, ANQGSEA. The CDR3 is 11 amino acids. Deletions cut 7 bases from V and 7 bases from J, with 13 bases between. The source is an adult who was a healthcare worker with PCR-confirmed SARS-CoV-2 infection or an uninfected control (not recorded which). The rearrangement joins TRBV29-1 to TRBJ1-2; D unresolved. What was sequenced was whole blood. CDR3 protein: CSATGRGGYTF. The CDR3 DNA reads TGCAGCGCCACCGGGCGTGGTGGCTACACCTTC.